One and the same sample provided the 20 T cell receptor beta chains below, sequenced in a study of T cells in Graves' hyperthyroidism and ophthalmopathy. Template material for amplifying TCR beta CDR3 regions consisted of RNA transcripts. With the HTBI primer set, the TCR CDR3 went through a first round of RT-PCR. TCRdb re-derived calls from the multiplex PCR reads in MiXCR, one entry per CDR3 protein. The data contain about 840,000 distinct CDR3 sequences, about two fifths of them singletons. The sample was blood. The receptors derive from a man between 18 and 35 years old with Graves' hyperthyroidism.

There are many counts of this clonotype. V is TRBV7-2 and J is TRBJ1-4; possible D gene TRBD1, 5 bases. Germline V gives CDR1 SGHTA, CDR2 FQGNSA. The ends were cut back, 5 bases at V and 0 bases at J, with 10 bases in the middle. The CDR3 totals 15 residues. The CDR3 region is CASSPDSATNEKLFF. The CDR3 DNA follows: TGTGCCAGCAGCCCAGACAGTGCAACTAATGAAAAACTGTTTTTT.

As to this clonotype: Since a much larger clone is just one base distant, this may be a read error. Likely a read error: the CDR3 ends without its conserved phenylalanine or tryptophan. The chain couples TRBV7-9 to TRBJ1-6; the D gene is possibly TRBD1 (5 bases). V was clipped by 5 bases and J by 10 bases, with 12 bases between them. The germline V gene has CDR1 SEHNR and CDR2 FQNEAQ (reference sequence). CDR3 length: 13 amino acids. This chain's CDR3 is CASSRSEGSPLHL. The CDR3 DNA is TGTGCCAGCAGCCGCTCGGAGGGGTCACCCCTCCACCTT.

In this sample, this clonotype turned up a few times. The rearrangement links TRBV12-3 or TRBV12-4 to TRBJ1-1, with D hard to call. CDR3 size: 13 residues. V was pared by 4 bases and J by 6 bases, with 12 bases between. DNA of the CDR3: TGTGCCAGCAGTTGGCCCGGTGTAGCTGAAGCTTTCTTT. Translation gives CASSWPGVAEAFF.

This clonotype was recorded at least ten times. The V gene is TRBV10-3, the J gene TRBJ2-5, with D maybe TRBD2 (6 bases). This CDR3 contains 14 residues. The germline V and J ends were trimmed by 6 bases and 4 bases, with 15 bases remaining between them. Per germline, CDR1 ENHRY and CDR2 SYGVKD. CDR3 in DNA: TGTGCCATCAGCGCTACGGGACTTCTAGAGACCCAGTACTTC. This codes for CAISATGLLETQYF.

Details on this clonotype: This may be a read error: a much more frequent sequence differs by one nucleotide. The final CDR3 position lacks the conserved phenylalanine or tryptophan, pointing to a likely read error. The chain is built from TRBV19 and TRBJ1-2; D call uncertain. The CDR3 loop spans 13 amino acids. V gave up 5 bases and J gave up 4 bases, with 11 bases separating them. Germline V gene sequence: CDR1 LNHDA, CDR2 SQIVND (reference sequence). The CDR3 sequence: CASSSPHFYGYTS. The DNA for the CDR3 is TGTGCCAGTAGTTCCCCACACTTCTATGGCTACACCTCC.

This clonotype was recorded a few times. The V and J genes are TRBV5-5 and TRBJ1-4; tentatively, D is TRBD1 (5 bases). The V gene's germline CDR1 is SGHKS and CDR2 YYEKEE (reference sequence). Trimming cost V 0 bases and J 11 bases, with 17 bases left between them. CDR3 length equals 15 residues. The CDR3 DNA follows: TGTGCCAGCAGCTTGGAAAGCCAGGGAGGCGAGAAACTGTTTTTT. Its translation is CASSLESQGGEKLFF.

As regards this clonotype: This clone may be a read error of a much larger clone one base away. This CDR3 reads CAGTPWTGKMGQGNQPQHF. DNA for the CDR3: TGTGCCGGCACCCCATGGACAGGGAAGATGGGTCAGGGCAATCAGCCCCAGCATTTT. V is TRBV2 and J is TRBJ1-5; 8 bases fit TRBD1. J gave up 2 bases and V 11 bases, and 23 bases lay outside the gene matches. Germline lookup yields CDR1 SNHLY and CDR2 FYNNEI. The CDR3 totals 19 residues.

CDR3 nucleotides: TGTGCCACCAGCAGGCCCCGGGACTCTGGGGCCAACGTCCTGACTTTC. It yields the protein CATSRPRDSGANVLTF. J is TRBJ2-6 and V is TRBV15; D is perhaps TRBD2 (5 bases). Trimming cost V 3 bases and J 0 bases, with 9 bases left between them. This CDR3 region has 16 residues. Germline V gene sequence: CDR1 LNHNV, CDR2 YYDKDF (reference sequence).

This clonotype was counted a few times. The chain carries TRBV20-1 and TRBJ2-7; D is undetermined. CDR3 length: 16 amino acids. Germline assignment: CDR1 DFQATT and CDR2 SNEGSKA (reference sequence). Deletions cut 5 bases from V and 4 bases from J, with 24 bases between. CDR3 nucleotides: TGCAGTGCTTCCCGGACCCAAATTGGGTTCCTTTACGAGCAGTACTTC. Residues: CSASRTQIGFLYEQYF.

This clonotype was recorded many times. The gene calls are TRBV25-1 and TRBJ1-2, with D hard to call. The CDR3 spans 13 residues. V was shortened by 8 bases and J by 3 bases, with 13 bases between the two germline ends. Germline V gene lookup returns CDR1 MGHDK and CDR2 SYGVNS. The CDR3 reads CASYSGYDYGYTF. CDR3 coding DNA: TGTGCCAGCTACAGTGGGTACGACTATGGCTACACCTTC.

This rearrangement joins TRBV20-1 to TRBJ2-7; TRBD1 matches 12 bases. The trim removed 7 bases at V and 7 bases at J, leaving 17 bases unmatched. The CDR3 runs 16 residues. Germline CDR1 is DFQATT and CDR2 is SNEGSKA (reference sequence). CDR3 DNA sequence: TGCAGTGTAACAAGATCTCCGGGACAGGGGGCGCGTGAGCAGTACTTC. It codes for CSVTRSPGQGAREQYF.

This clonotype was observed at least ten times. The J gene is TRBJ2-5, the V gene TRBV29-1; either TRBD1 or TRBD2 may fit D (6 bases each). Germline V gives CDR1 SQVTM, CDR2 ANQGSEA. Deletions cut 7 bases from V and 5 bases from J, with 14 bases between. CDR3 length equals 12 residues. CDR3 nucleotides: TGCAGCGCCCTGAGGGGGGAGGAGACCCAGTACTTC. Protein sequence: CSALRGEETQYF.

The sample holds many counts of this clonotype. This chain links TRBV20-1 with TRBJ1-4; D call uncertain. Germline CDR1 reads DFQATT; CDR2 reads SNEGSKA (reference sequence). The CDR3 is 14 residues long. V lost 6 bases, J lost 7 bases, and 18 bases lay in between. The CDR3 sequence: CSAWTAGQSEKLFF. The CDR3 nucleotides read TGCAGTGCCTGGACGGCCGGTCAGAGTGAAAAACTGTTTTTT.

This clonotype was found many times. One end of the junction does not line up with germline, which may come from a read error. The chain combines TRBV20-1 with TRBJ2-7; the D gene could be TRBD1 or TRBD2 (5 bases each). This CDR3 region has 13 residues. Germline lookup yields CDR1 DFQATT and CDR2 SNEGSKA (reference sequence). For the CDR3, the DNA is TGCAGTGCCAGAGGGGACGCCTCCTACGAGCAGTACTTC. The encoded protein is CSARGDASYEQYF.

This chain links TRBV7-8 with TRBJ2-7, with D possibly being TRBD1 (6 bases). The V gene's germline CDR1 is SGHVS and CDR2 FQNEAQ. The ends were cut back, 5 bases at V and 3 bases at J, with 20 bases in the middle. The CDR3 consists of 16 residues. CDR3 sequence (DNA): TGTGCCAGCAGCGCCAAGAGGACAGCTGGGCTCTACGAGCAGTACTTC. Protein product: CASSAKRTAGLYEQYF.

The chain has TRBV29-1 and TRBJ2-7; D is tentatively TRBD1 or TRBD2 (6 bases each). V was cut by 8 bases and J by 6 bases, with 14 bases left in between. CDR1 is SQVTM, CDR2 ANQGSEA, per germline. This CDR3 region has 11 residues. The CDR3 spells CSLEKGGEQYF. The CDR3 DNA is TGCAGCTTGGAGAAGGGGGGCGAGCAGTACTTC.

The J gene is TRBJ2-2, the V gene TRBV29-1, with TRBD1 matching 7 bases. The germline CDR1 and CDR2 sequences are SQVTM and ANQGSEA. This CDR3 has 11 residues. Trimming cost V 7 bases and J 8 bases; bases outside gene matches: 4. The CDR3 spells CSGLGQGELFF. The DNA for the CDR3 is TGCAGCGGGCTGGGACAGGGGGAGCTGTTTTTT.

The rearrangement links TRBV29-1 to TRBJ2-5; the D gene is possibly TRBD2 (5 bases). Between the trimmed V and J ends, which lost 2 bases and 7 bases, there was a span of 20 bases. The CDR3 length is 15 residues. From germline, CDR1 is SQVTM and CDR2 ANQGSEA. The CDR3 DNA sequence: TGCAGCGTTGAACGGGCTAGCTTGTACCAAAGGACCCAGTACTTC. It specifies CSVERASLYQRTQYF.

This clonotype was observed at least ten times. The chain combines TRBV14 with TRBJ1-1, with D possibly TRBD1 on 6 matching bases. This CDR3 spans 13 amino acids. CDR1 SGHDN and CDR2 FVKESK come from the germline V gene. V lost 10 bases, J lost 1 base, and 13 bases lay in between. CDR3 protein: CATARQENTEAFF. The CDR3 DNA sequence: TGTGCCACCGCGAGACAGGAGAACACTGAAGCTTTCTTT.

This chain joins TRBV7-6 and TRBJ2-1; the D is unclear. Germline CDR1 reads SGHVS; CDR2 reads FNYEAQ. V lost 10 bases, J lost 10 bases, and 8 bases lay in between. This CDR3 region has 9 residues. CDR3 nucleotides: TGTGCCAACCCTAGGGAGCAGTTCTTC. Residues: CANPREQFF. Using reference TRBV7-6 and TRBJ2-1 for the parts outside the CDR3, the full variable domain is GAGVSQSPRYKVTKRGQDVALRCDPISGHVSLYWYRQALGQGPEFLTYFNYEAQQDKSGLPNDRFSAERPEGSISTLTIQRTEQRDSAMYRCANPREQFFGPGTRLTVL.